The present T cell receptor (beta chain) was sequenced within a study of blood T cell repertoires in COVID-19. Background on the study: PBMCs, B-cell-depleted T cells, or T cells were the source of the cDNA or gDNA that made up the material.

CDR3 length: 16 residues. Germline loops: CDR1 SEHNR, CDR2 FQNEAQ (reference sequence). J lost 4 bases, V lost 3 bases, and 9 bases had no gene match. In the original analysis: Amplifying reference gene primers gave estimates of nucleated cell counts. Assay used: immunoSEQ multiplex PCR; TCRdb lists only in-frame clones, some missing. The DNA gave D and trimming, while V, J and clone size come from that table. Of 130,000 or so clones in the sample, around 80% were seen once. The source is a man aged 35 to 55 with acute COVID-19. The material sequenced was PBMCs or T cells enriched from blood (not recorded which). J is TRBJ1-3 and V is TRBV7-9; 7 bases map to TRBD1. The CDR3 DNA sequence: TGTGCCAGCAGCTTCGGACTGACAGGGCAAGGAAACACCATATATTTT. Its protein product is CASSFGLTGQGNTIYF.